The 25 T cell receptor beta chains in this list originate from one sample, sequenced in a study of T-cell memory formation after mild COVID-19 (dated by TCRdb to the early 2020s). Library preparation used 5' RACE. TCRdb shows the sequencer as Illumina NovaSeq 6000. TCRdb itself trimmed the public reads at Q25 with fastp, ran MiXCR and retained productive beta chains. Entries are consolidated by CDR3 protein sequence, retaining the most common genes and DNA. This sample is represented by roughly 58,000 distinct CDR3 sequences; more than 8% of them were singletons. The ten largest clones take up approximately 1.2% of the sample. The source material was PBMCs or a T cell subset sorted from them (not recorded which). These receptors all stem from a young man who had mild COVID-19 (a few samples of this study predate the infection). The sample titles of this study are shuffled in the database, so cell type and time point are left out; the donor was told from shared clones.

This clonotype has at least ten counts. The chain combines TRBV7-9 with TRBJ2-3; TRBD2 matches 7 bases. Per the germline V gene, CDR1 is SEHNR and CDR2 is FQNEAQ (reference sequence). The CDR3 is 14 residues long. After removal of 7 bases from V and 4 bases from J, the junction contained 8 bases not matched to a gene. The CDR3 DNA sequence: TGTGCCAGCACTCGGCGGGGGTACCCAGATACGCAGTATTTT. This codes for CASTRRGYPDTQYF.

The sample holds many counts of this clonotype. The chain joins TRBV7-9 to TRBJ2-5; weak D call: TRBD1 (7 bases). Trimming removed 3 bases from V and 4 bases from J, with 12 bases in between. CDR1 is SEHNR and CDR2 is FQNEAQ in the germline V gene (reference sequence). This CDR3 is built from 14 residues. In DNA, the CDR3 is TGTGCCAGCAGCTTTTCAGGGGGGAGAGAGACCCAGTACTTC. Its translation: CASSFSGGRETQYF.

This sequence joins TRBV2 and TRBJ2-5; D is ambiguous. There are 11 residues in the CDR3. The germline V gene encodes CDR1 SNHLY and CDR2 FYNNEI. The V and J ends lost 3 bases and 4 bases respectively, with 3 bases between them. The CDR3 nucleotides read TGTGCCAGCAGTGAGTCAGAGACCCAGTACTTC. Translated: CASSESETQYF.

The rearrangement joins TRBV7-3 to TRBJ2-2; 7 positions match TRBD2. The CDR3 runs 14 residues. The V and J ends lost 5 bases and 2 bases, in that order; junction bases with no gene match: 2. The germline V gene encodes CDR1 SGHTA and CDR2 FQGTGA. The CDR3 loop is CASSRDYNTGELFF. The CDR3 region has the DNA TGTGCCAGCAGCCGGGACTATAACACCGGGGAGCTGTTTTTT.

CDR3 amino acids: CASSDGGRNSPLHF. DNA of the CDR3: TGCGCCAGCAGCGACGGGGGCCGGAATTCACCCCTCCACTTT. V and J are TRBV5-1 and TRBJ1-6, with a possible D match to TRBD1 (6 bases). The CDR3 loop spans 14 amino acids. Germline CDR1 and CDR2: SGHRS and YFSETQ. V was shortened by 4 bases and J by 7 bases, with 12 bases between the two germline ends.

CDR3 bases: TGTGCCAGCAGTCCAAACAGGGGCTCTGGGGCCAACGTCCTGACTTTC. Translated: CASSPNRGSGANVLTF. The V gene is TRBV12-3 or TRBV12-4, the J gene TRBJ2-6; the match to TRBD1 covers 7 bases. This CDR3 is built from 16 residues. V dropped 5 bases and J dropped 0; count of bases not matched to a gene: 4.

This clonotype was seen more than once but under ten times. V and J are TRBV20-1 and TRBJ2-3; the D is unclear. Germline assignment: CDR1 DFQATT and CDR2 SNEGSKA (reference sequence). The CDR3 has 13 amino acids. Between the trimmed V and J ends, which lost 3 bases and 3 bases, there was a span of 10 bases. The CDR3 sequence: CSARVPSTDTQYF. The CDR3 region has the DNA TGCAGTGCTAGGGTTCCGTCAACAGATACGCAGTATTTT.

In this sample, this clonotype turned up a few times. V gene TRBV20-1 combines with J gene TRBJ1-2, with D maybe TRBD1 (5 bases). Germline V gene lookup returns CDR1 DFQATT and CDR2 SNEGSKA (reference sequence). This CDR3 is 12 amino acids long. Trimming removed 6 bases at V and 5 bases at J, with 13 bases between. CDR3 protein: CSARPGRYGYTF. The CDR3 region has the DNA TGCAGTGCCCGTCCGGGGCGTTATGGCTACACCTTC.

In its sample, this clonotype was seen many times. The J gene is TRBJ1-1, the V gene TRBV3-1; the D gene is possibly TRBD1 (6 bases). V lost 0 bases and J 2 bases, leaving 10 bases between the germline ends. CDR1 is LGHDT and CDR2 is YNNKEL in the germline V gene (reference sequence). The CDR3 consists of 15 residues. This CDR3 is CASSQEQGRNTEAFF. The CDR3 nucleotides read TGTGCCAGCAGCCAAGAGCAGGGGCGAAACACTGAAGCTTTCTTT.

This clonotype was found a few times. The rearrangement uses TRBV21-1 and TRBJ1-6. TRBV21-1 is labeled a pseudogene. The CDR3 length is 17 residues. CDR3 bases: TGTGCCAGCAGCCCCCACGCAGGTGATTCCTATAATTCACCCCTCCACTTT. Protein sequence: CASSPHAGDSYNSPLHF.

The rearrangement joins TRBV4-3 to TRBJ2-5, with 8 bases that match TRBD2. Trimming cost V 1 base and J 7 bases; bases outside gene matches: 11. The germline V gene has CDR1 LGHNA and CDR2 YSLEER. The CDR3 covers 16 residues. CDR3 in amino acids: CASSQGVYGGGRTQYF. The CDR3 DNA sequence: TGCGCCAGCAGCCAAGGAGTTTACGGGGGGGGAAGGACCCAGTACTTC.

This clonotype has only a few counts. This chain uses TRBV2 with TRBJ2-3; D may be TRBD2 (6 bases). The CDR3 spans 13 residues. V lost 11 bases, J lost 2 bases, and 14 bases lay in between. Germline assignment: CDR1 SNHLY and CDR2 FYNNEI. The CDR3 region is CAGHRDSTDTQYF. The CDR3 DNA sequence: TGTGCCGGACACCGGGACTCCACAGATACGCAGTATTTT.

This clonotype was seen at least ten times. The CDR3 is CASSLDRAHLYTF. CDR3 in DNA: TGTGCCAGCAGCTTGGACAGGGCCCACCTCTACACCTTC. V is TRBV5-6 and J is TRBJ1-2; D is perhaps TRBD1 (6 bases). The ends were cut back, 0 bases at V and 10 bases at J, with 13 bases in the middle. CDR1 is SGHDT, CDR2 YYEEEE, per germline. CDR3 size: 13 residues.

The CDR3 bases are TGCAGCGTTGAGGGGAGGCCCTATGGCTACACCTTC. Translated, it gives CSVEGRPYGYTF. The gene calls are TRBV29-1 and TRBJ1-2, with D hard to call. V was trimmed by 3 bases and J by 4 bases, leaving 9 bases between them. From germline, CDR1 is SQVTM and CDR2 ANQGSEA. This CDR3 is built from 12 residues.

This clonotype was counted only a few times. V gene TRBV18 combines with J gene TRBJ1-2; no clear D. The CDR3 is 12 amino acids. With 3 bases removed from V and 6 bases from J, the gap between germline ends came to 8 bases. Germline-derived CDR1 and CDR2 are KGHSH and LQKENI. The CDR3, as DNA: TGTGCCAGCTCACCTGGGCGAAATGGCTACACCTTC. It specifies CASSPGRNGYTF.

This chain uses TRBV6-1 with TRBJ1-1, with D perhaps TRBD1 (6 bases). The CDR3 covers 13 residues. The V gene's germline CDR1 is MNHNS and CDR2 SASEGT. With 4 bases removed from V and 5 bases from J, the gap between germline ends came to 11 bases. CDR3 amino acids: CASSVQGRTEAFF. CDR3 nucleotides: TGTGCCAGCAGTGTGCAGGGGAGGACTGAAGCTTTCTTT.

This clonotype was recorded a few times. V is TRBV4-2 and J is TRBJ1-1; 7 bases line up with TRBD1. CDR3 length: 12 amino acids. Germline V gives CDR1 LGHNA, CDR2 YNFKEQ. J lost 11 bases, V lost 3 bases, and 6 bases had no gene match. The CDR3 DNA reads as TGTGCCAGCAGCCAGACCACAGGGGACGCTTTCTTT. This sequence encodes CASSQTTGDAFF.

The J gene is TRBJ2-3, the V gene TRBV7-3; possible D gene TRBD1, 5 bases. Germline assignment: CDR1 SGHTA and CDR2 FQGTGA. Between the trimmed V and J ends, which lost 2 bases and 6 bases, there was a span of 15 bases. The length of the CDR3 is 15 residues. The CDR3 nucleotides are TGTGCCAGCAGCTTATCTAACGGCAGGGCTGATACGCAGTATTTT. Translated: CASSLSNGRADTQYF.

This clonotype showed up just a few times. The CDR3 bases are TGTGCCAGCAGCTTAGGAGGACACTCCTACGAGCAGTACGTC. It is translated as CASSLGGHSYEQYV. The chain recombines TRBV7-9 with TRBJ2-7, with D perhaps matching TRBD1 (5 bases). This CDR3 is built from 14 residues. Trimming shortened V by 1 base and J by 0 bases, and 7 bases separated the two germline ends. The germline V gene has CDR1 SEHNR and CDR2 FQNEAQ (reference sequence).

A few counts support this clonotype. The V and J genes are TRBV11-2 and TRBJ2-4; possible D gene TRBD2, 5 bases. The germline V gene encodes CDR1 SGHAT and CDR2 FQNNGV. The length of the CDR3 is 15 residues. Trimming left V 1 base short and J 8 bases short, with 15 bases between. CDR3: CASSLAKEAWDIQYF. The CDR3 DNA follows: TGTGCCAGCAGCTTAGCAAAGGAGGCTTGGGACATTCAGTACTTC.

This clonotype was counted between two and nine times. The V gene is TRBV14, the J gene TRBJ2-6, with 9 bases matching TRBD1. The CDR3 contains 16 residues. The V gene end was trimmed by 8 bases and the J gene end by 0 bases; junction bases not matched to a gene: 5. Germline loops: CDR1 SGHDN, CDR2 FVKESK. For the CDR3, the DNA is TGTGCCAGCGCCGGGACAGGGTACTCTGGGGCCAACGTCCTGACTTTC. This encodes CASAGTGYSGANVLTF.

The chain joins TRBV30 to TRBJ1-4, with a weak D call TRBD1 (5 bases). This CDR3 comprises 13 residues. Germline CDR1 GTSNPN, CDR2 SVGIG (reference sequence). Deletions cut 2 bases from V and 8 bases from J, with 12 bases between. The CDR3 loop is CAWSIAGVEKLFF. DNA for the CDR3: TGTGCCTGGAGTATAGCGGGGGTGGAAAAACTGTTTTTT.

The chain links TRBV9 to TRBJ1-5, with D perhaps matching TRBD1 (5 bases). The germline CDR1 and CDR2 sequences are SGDLS and YYNGEE. V was trimmed by 3 bases and J by 9 bases, leaving 28 bases between them. The CDR3 runs 18 residues. Written as DNA, the CDR3 is TGTGCCAGCAGCGCAACGACAACCGGGACCCTTGGGGCTACGCCCCAGCATTTT. It yields the protein CASSATTTGTLGATPQHF.

This clonotype showed up just a few times. The chain links TRBV18 to TRBJ2-3; a possible D gene is TRBD2 (6 bases). This CDR3 spans 14 amino acids. The V gene lost 6 bases and the J gene lost 2 bases, with 12 bases spanning the gap. Germline V gene data show CDR1 as KGHSH and CDR2 as LQKENI. The CDR3 DNA reads TGTGCCAGCTCGCCGGGACTCCCCACAGATACGCAGTATTTT. Amino acid sequence: CASSPGLPTDTQYF.

The chain joins TRBV4-2 to TRBJ2-3; 8 bases are a match to TRBD2. The CDR3 runs 15 residues. The V segment lost 4 bases and the J segment 4 bases; nucleotides outside the gene matches: 7. CDR1 and CDR2 from the germline V gene are LGHNA and YNFKEQ. The CDR3 loop reads CASSPLRGDADTQYF. In DNA, the CDR3 is TGTGCCAGCAGCCCTTTGCGGGGGGACGCAGATACGCAGTATTTT.